These 18 T cell receptor beta chains came from one sample sequenced in a study of blood T cells in healthy people across ages. A J-beta primer mix and a sample-barcoded 5' primer were used in a second PCR of about 7 to 12 cycles. TCRdb re-called the 5' RACE reads through MiXCR, storing one row per CDR3 protein. The repertoire consists of more than 650,000 distinct CDR3 sequences, with about 24% occurring once and the leading ten covering roughly a fifth. The material sequenced was blood. These receptors originate from a man in his sixties or seventies in good health.

The chain is built from TRBV20-1 and TRBJ2-1, with D possibly matching TRBD1 (6 bases). With 6 bases removed from V and 1 base from J, the gap between germline ends came to 19 bases. Germline assignment: CDR1 DFQATT and CDR2 SNEGSKA (reference sequence). This CDR3 spans 16 amino acids. CDR3 residues: CSAHDTRGESYNEQFF. Written as DNA, the CDR3 is TGCAGTGCCCACGACACCAGGGGAGAGTCCTACAATGAGCAGTTCTTC.

The chain recombines TRBV5-5 with TRBJ1-2, with D maybe TRBD1 (6 bases). Germline CDR1 reads SGHKS; CDR2 reads YYEKEE (reference sequence). This CDR3 spans 16 amino acids. V lost 4 bases and J lost 0, with 16 bases in between. CDR3 amino acids: CASSKGGGNSNYGYTF. CDR3 DNA sequence: TGTGCCAGCAGCAAAGGGGGGGGAAACTCTAACTATGGCTACACCTTC.

CDR3 protein: CSVAPNMGNTIYF. DNA of the CDR3: TGCAGCGTTGCCCCCAATATGGGAAACACCATATATTTT. This chain uses TRBV29-1 with TRBJ1-3, with D unclear. Germline V gene lookup returns CDR1 SQVTM and CDR2 ANQGSEA. Trimming stripped 4 bases from V and 4 bases from J, with 11 bases between. The CDR3 is 13 amino acids.

This clonotype was detected many times. The rearrangement joins TRBV18 to TRBJ2-5; D unresolved. Trimming pared 0 bases from V and 1 base from J, leaving 6 bases between. CDR1 KGHSH and CDR2 LQKENI come from the germline V gene. The CDR3 has 14 amino acids. CDR3: CASSPPGSQETQYF. The CDR3 DNA follows: TGTGCCAGCTCACCACCTGGTTCCCAAGAGACCCAGTACTTC.

This clonotype was seen a handful of times. The chain joins TRBV7-8 to TRBJ2-1; no definite D call. Germline loops: CDR1 SGHVS, CDR2 FQNEAQ. V shed 4 bases and J shed 10 bases, with 11 bases lying between them. CDR3 size: 12 residues. The CDR3 protein is CASSWTVREQFF. Here the CDR3 DNA reads TGTGCCAGCAGCTGGACCGTCCGGGAGCAGTTCTTC. Filled out from reference TRBV7-8 and TRBJ2-1, the complete variable domain reads GAGVSQSPRYKVAKRGQDVALRCDPISGHVSLFWYQQALGQGPEFLTYFQNEAQLDKSGLPSDRFFAERPEGSVSTLKIQRTQQEDSAVYLCASSWTVREQFFGPGTRLTVL.

A few counts support this clonotype. The V gene is TRBV5-1, the J gene TRBJ2-5; tentative D call: TRBD1 (6 bases). Germline CDR1 reads SGHRS; CDR2 reads YFSETQ. The CDR3 contains 14 residues. Trimming removed 7 bases from V and 3 bases from J, with 16 bases in between. CDR3 in DNA: TGCGCCAGCCACACCGGACAGCCTAAAGAGACCCAGTACTTC. This encodes CASHTGQPKETQYF.

The chain links TRBV11-2 to TRBJ2-1, with 10 nucleotides matching TRBD1. Germline V gives CDR1 SGHAT, CDR2 FQNNGV. CDR3 size: 15 residues. The V gene end was trimmed by 5 bases and the J gene end by 5 bases; junction bases not matched to a gene: 6. CDR3 in amino acids: CASSPTGGMHNEQFF. In DNA form, the CDR3 reads TGTGCCAGCAGCCCGACAGGGGGCATGCACAATGAGCAGTTCTTC. Supplemented by reference TRBV11-2 and TRBJ2-1, the full variable domain reads EAGVAQSPRYKIIEKRQSVAFWCNPISGHATLYWYQQILGQGPKLLIQFQNNGVVDDSQLPKDRFSAERLKGVDSTLKIQPAKLEDSAVYLCASSPTGGMHNEQFFGPGTRLTVL.

The chain carries TRBV3-1 and TRBJ2-2, with TRBD1 identical over 8 bases. This CDR3 region has 16 residues. Unmatched junction bases numbered 8, after V lost 2 bases and J lost 6 bases. Germline V lookup: CDR1 LGHDT, CDR2 YNNKEL (reference sequence). The CDR3 protein is CASSQNGRGRAGELFF. CDR3 DNA sequence: TGTGCCAGCAGCCAAAATGGCAGGGGGCGCGCCGGGGAGCTGTTTTTT.

The J gene is TRBJ2-3, the V gene TRBV20-1; D assignment may be TRBD1 or TRBD2 (6 bases each). Trimming left V 3 bases short and J 7 bases short, with 14 bases between. The CDR3 is made up of 13 amino acids. Germline CDR1 and CDR2: DFQATT and SNEGSKA (reference sequence). CDR3 amino acids: CSASSGGRNTQYF. CDR3 sequence (DNA): TGCAGTGCTAGTTCCGGGGGCCGTAATACGCAGTATTTT.

This clonotype showed up just a few times. The genes are TRBV4-1 and TRBJ2-5; D ambiguous. Germline loops: CDR1 MGHRA, CDR2 YSYEKL. The CDR3 extends over 14 amino acids. V was shortened by 4 bases and J by 2 bases, with 11 bases between the two germline ends. The CDR3 here is CASSPRPHQETQYF. The DNA for the CDR3 is TGCGCCAGCAGCCCCCGACCACATCAAGAGACCCAGTACTTC.

The V call is TRBV27, the J call TRBJ1-5; possibly TRBD1 for D (6 bases). The CDR3 consists of 14 residues. V shed 3 bases and J shed 5 bases, with 11 bases lying between them. Germline V gene lookup returns CDR1 MNHEY and CDR2 SMNVEV (reference sequence). The CDR3 sequence: CASSLGRGDQPQHF. For the CDR3, the DNA is TGTGCCAGCAGTTTGGGGAGGGGGGATCAGCCCCAGCATTTT.

This clonotype was seen more than once but under ten times. CDR3 region: CASSYGGQLSSYEQYF. CDR3 coding DNA: TGTGCCAGCAGTTACGGGGGACAGTTAAGCTCCTACGAGCAGTACTTC. The chain uses TRBV6-6 and TRBJ2-5; 7 nucleotides agree with TRBD1. The tail of the sequence fits TRBJ2-7 better, so the J call may be wrong. CDR3 size: 16 residues. The germline gives CDR1 MNHNY, CDR2 SVGAGI (reference sequence).

This clonotype was observed a few times. The chain combines TRBV28 with TRBJ1-2; 8 bases are a match to TRBD1. Germline V gene lookup returns CDR1 MDHEN and CDR2 SYDVKM. The CDR3 is made up of 14 amino acids. V lost 5 bases to trimming and J lost 4 bases; unmatched junction nucleotides: 6. DNA for the CDR3: TGTGCCAGCAGTCCCGAGGACAGGGCCTATGGCTACACCTTC. It specifies CASSPEDRAYGYTF.

This sequence joins TRBV4-3 and TRBJ1-2; D gene ambiguous. CDR3 length: 14 residues. Trimming shortened V by 0 bases and J by 5 bases, and 10 bases separated the two germline ends. The germline V gene encodes CDR1 LGHNA and CDR2 YSLEER. CDR3 bases: TGCGCCAGCAGCCAAGATAGGTGGACTTATGGCTACACCTTC. Protein product: CASSQDRWTYGYTF.

V gene TRBV12-3 or TRBV12-4 combines with J gene TRBJ2-1, with D maybe TRBD1 (6 bases). The CDR3 totals 13 residues. V was clipped by 5 bases and J by 8 bases, with 13 bases between them. In DNA form, the CDR3 reads TGTGCCAGCAGTCCCAGGGGCAGTCATGAGCAGTTCTTC. It specifies CASSPRGSHEQFF.

This clonotype has more than one count but fewer than ten. CDR3 sequence: CASSPKDLGPYGYTF. CDR3 in DNA: TGCGCCAGCAGCCCAAAGGACTTGGGGCCCTATGGCTACACCTTC. The chain uses TRBV4-1 and TRBJ1-2, with D possibly being TRBD1 (5 bases). Germline CDR1 and CDR2: MGHRA and YSYEKL. The CDR3 consists of 15 residues. Trimming took 4 bases from V and 4 from J, leaving 16 bases between them.

The J gene is TRBJ2-5, the V gene TRBV12-3 or TRBV12-4; D is uncertain. The V end lost 3 bases, the J end lost 2 bases, and 13 bases lay between the germline ends. The CDR3 has 15 amino acids. In nucleotides, the CDR3 is TGTGCCAGCAGTTTCTCCCTTGGGCCTCAAGAGACCCAGTACTTC. This codes for CASSFSLGPQETQYF.

V and J are TRBV20-1 and TRBJ2-3, with 11 bases that match TRBD2. Germline V CDR1 and CDR2: DFQATT, SNEGSKA (reference sequence). With V trimmed by 3 bases and J by 5 bases, 7 bases remained unmatched. The CDR3 spans 15 residues. Here the CDR3 reads CSARGSGGAVDTQYF. The CDR3 nucleotides are TGCAGTGCTAGGGGTAGCGGGGGGGCTGTAGATACGCAGTATTTT.